The 3 T cell receptor beta chains in this list originate from one sample, sequenced in a study of shared T cell receptors in the human thymus. Sequencing used immunoSEQ multiplex PCR; TCRdb keeps in-frame clones, though not all of them. This sample carries hundreds of thousands of clones, more than 75% of them seen once, and the ten largest clones take 0.0094%. A further study also used this sample, focusing on human thymus T cells.

What was sequenced was thymocytes. These receptor sequences come from a boy younger than two with a congenital heart defect.

This clone was found a few times. The chain carries TRBV5-6 and TRBJ2-7; the D gene is possibly TRBD2 (6 bases). The length of the CDR3 is 18 residues. The V and J ends lost 0 bases and 3 bases respectively, with 22 bases between them. Germline V gene data show CDR1 as SGHDT and CDR2 as YYEEEE. CDR3 region: CASSLARIIRDLHYEQYF. The DNA of the CDR3 is TGTGCCAGCAGCTTGGCTAGAATAATCCGGGACTTACACTACGAGCAGTACTTC.

The chain employs TRBV5-1 and TRBJ2-6; 10 bases fit TRBD2. Germline assignment: CDR1 SGHRS and CDR2 YFSETQ. J lost 4 bases, V lost 5 bases, and 6 bases had no gene match. The CDR3 has 16 amino acids. The CDR3 nucleotides are TGCGCCAGCAGGGCCCTAGCGGGGGCCGGGGCCAACGTCCTGACTTTC. Protein sequence: CASRALAGAGANVLTF.

The chain employs TRBV5-1 and TRBJ1-6; tentatively, D is TRBD1 (5 bases). Germline CDR1 SGHRS, CDR2 YFSETQ. The CDR3 covers 15 residues. V was trimmed by 1 base and J by 9 bases, leaving 14 bases between them. CDR3 nucleotide sequence: TGCGCCAGCAGCTTGAGTCGCCAGGGTGGTTCACCCCTCCACTTT. This encodes CASSLSRQGGSPLHF.